Listed here are 9 T cell receptor beta chains from one sample, sequenced in a study of T cell responses to AZD1222 COVID-19 vaccine. Only in-frame clones appear in the TCRdb table, and some are missing; sequencing was by immunoSEQ multiplex PCR. Of about 50,000 clones in the sample, 75% to 90% are singletons; the top ten hold roughly 14%. The source was peripheral blood, collected on day 0 of AZD1222 vaccination. The receptors stem from an adult in good health.

The CDR3, as DNA: TGTGCCAGCAGCCAAGATGCTAGGGCAGCGAACACTGAAGCTTTCTTT. This encodes CASSQDARAANTEAFF. The chain carries TRBV4-2 and TRBJ1-1; unclear D gene. Trimming took 0 bases from V and 1 from J, leaving 12 bases between them. The germline V gene has CDR1 LGHNA and CDR2 YNFKEQ. The CDR3 is 16 residues long.

In DNA, the CDR3 is TGTGCCAGCAGTTACTCTCAGGGAACTAATGAAAAACTGTTTTTT. It codes for CASSYSQGTNEKLFF. The chain joins TRBV6-5 to TRBJ1-4; tentative D call: TRBD1 (5 bases). This CDR3 contains 15 residues. V shed 0 bases and J shed 1 base, with 6 bases lying between them. Per the germline V gene, CDR1 is MNHEY and CDR2 is SVGAGI.

The chain is built from TRBV7-2 and TRBJ2-1; TRBD2 matches at 9 bases. This CDR3 is built from 15 residues. Germline-derived CDR1 and CDR2 are SGHTA and FQGNSA. After removal of 1 base from V and 5 bases from J, the junction contained 3 bases not matched to a gene. Here the CDR3 reads CASSLGLAGHNEQFF. The CDR3 DNA reads TGTGCCAGCAGCTTAGGGCTAGCGGGACACAATGAGCAGTTCTTC.

This chain joins TRBV6-5 and TRBJ2-3; D is undetermined. The CDR3 consists of 14 residues. The ends were cut back, 6 bases at V and 6 bases at J, with 16 bases in the middle. Germline CDR1 is MNHEY and CDR2 is SVGAGI. CDR3 amino acids: CASSSSSWTDTQYF. The CDR3 DNA reads as TGTGCCAGCAGCTCATCTTCGTGGACCGATACGCAGTATTTT.

The chain recombines TRBV2 with TRBJ2-5; 11 bases are a match to TRBD1. V lost 6 bases to trimming and J lost 4 bases; unmatched junction nucleotides: 4. The CDR3 is made up of 14 amino acids. In germline, CDR1 is SNHLY, CDR2 FYNNEI. CDR3 nucleotide sequence: TGTGCCAGCAGGATGGACAGGGGGCCAGAGACCCAGTACTTC. Encoded protein: CASRMDRGPETQYF.

This clone has more than one count but fewer than ten. CDR3 sequence: CSARDEAEAFF. CDR3 in DNA: TGCAGTGCTAGAGATGAGGCTGAAGCTTTCTTT. The chain combines TRBV20-1 with TRBJ1-1; D not resolved. V was cut by 0 bases and J by 6 bases, with 5 bases left in between. This CDR3 is 11 amino acids long. Looked up from germline, CDR1 is DFQATT and CDR2 is SNEGSKA (reference sequence).

The chain has TRBV6-6 and TRBJ2-5; tentative D call: TRBD1 (6 bases). CDR1 and CDR2 from the germline V gene are MNHNY and SVGAGI (reference sequence). The CDR3 runs 14 residues. V was shortened by 5 bases and J by 2 bases, with 12 bases between the two germline ends. In DNA form, the CDR3 reads TGTGCCAGCAGTGTATACCAGGGGCAAGAGACCCAGTACTTC. Translation gives CASSVYQGQETQYF.

CDR3 sequence reads: CSASSETQYF. CDR3 nucleotide sequence: TGCAGTGCTAGTTCAGAGACCCAGTACTTC. The chain is built from TRBV20-1 and TRBJ2-5, with unresolved D. The length of the CDR3 is 10 residues. CDR1 DFQATT and CDR2 SNEGSKA come from the germline V gene (reference sequence). V lost 3 bases, J lost 4 bases, and 3 bases lay in between.

This chain joins TRBV5-8 and TRBJ2-1; D is unresolved. V dropped 2 bases and J dropped 9 bases, with 21 bases sitting between them. Germline loops: CDR1 SGHTS, CDR2 YDEGEE. The CDR3 sequence is 16 residues long. CDR3 DNA: TGTGCCAGCAGCTTACGCGTAGTGGCAGTGAAACGTGAGCAGTTCTTC. Residues: CASSLRVVAVKREQFF.